The clone carrying this T cell receptor beta chain came up a few times. Its specificity is not known. The data stem from a study of naive and memory T cell subsets. The beta constant-region primer was an equimolar mix of two oligonucleotides covering TRBC1 and TRBC2. The ligated cDNA underwent four PCR rounds using SP2 and nested alpha and beta constant-region primers. TCRdb used MiXCR to reprocess the UMI-ligation and nested PCR reads, holding one entry per CDR3 protein. The repertoire has 150,000 or so distinct CDR3 sequences, roughly 22% of them found once; the top ten carry approximately 0.1%. Findings and limits, study-wide: A few larger clonotypes appeared in naive repertoires, especially CD8, possibly memory cells re-expressing CD45RA.

CDR3 length equals 15 residues. V lost 10 bases and J 6 bases, leaving 22 bases between the germline ends. Per germline, CDR1 SEHNR and CDR2 FQNEAQ (reference sequence). This chain uses TRBV7-9 with TRBJ2-1; TRBD2 is a possible D gene (7 bases). The sequenced sample consisted of naive CD4+ T cells from blood. The receptor was isolated from a human donor in good health. Here the CDR3 DNA reads TGTGCCACCGGGGGGCGGGCCGGAGGGTCCAATGAGCAGTTCTTC. It codes for CATGGRAGGSNEQFF. The full variable domain, with the rest looked up from reference TRBV7-9 and TRBJ2-1, is DTGVSQNPRHKITKRGQNVTFRCDPISEHNRLYWYRQTLGQGPEFLTYFQNEAQLEKSRLLSDRFSAERPKGSFSTLEIQRTEQGDSAMYLCATGGRAGGSNEQFFGPGTRLTVL.